The 3 T cell receptor beta chains below come from one sample, sequenced in a study of blood T cell repertoires in COVID-19. TCRdb keeps only in-frame clones here, not all; method: immunoSEQ multiplex PCR. The data contain more than 60,000 clones, about 86% of them singletons. The specimen sequenced was peripheral blood. The source is a man older than 75 with COVID-19, enrolled during active disease.

V is TRBV5-4 and J is TRBJ2-7; D may be TRBD1 (6 bases). The CDR3 spans 16 residues. V was cut by 4 bases and J by 6 bases, with 23 bases left in between. Germline-derived CDR1 and CDR2 are SGHNT and YYREEE (reference sequence). The CDR3 DNA is TGTGCCAGCAGCCCTGACAGGTCCCTCGTATCGGGCGAGCAGTACTTC. Translating it yields CASSPDRSLVSGEQYF.

The chain carries TRBV10-3 and TRBJ1-2; maybe TRBD1 (5 bases). CDR1 and CDR2 from the germline V gene are ENHRY and SYGVKD. This CDR3 comprises 13 residues. The V gene lost 0 bases and the J gene lost 6 bases, with 8 bases spanning the gap. The CDR3 here is CAISESWGDGYTF. The CDR3 nucleotides read TGTGCCATCAGTGAGTCATGGGGGGATGGCTACACCTTC.

The chain carries TRBV6-5 and TRBJ1-2, with D possibly TRBD1 on 5 matching bases. This CDR3 is built from 13 residues. Trimming shortened V by 7 bases and J by 3 bases, and 12 bases separated the two germline ends. CDR1 MNHEY and CDR2 SVGAGI come from the germline V gene. CDR3 nucleotides: TGTGCCAGCATTATCGGAGGGGACTATGGCTACACCTTC. Encoded protein: CASIIGGDYGYTF.